The clone carrying this T cell receptor (beta chain) was seen just once. 60 Vbeta and 13 Jbeta primers were used in PCR. Measured with immunoSEQ multiplex PCR; TCRdb has only the in-frame clones, and not every one. The sample yields 130,000 or so clones, 60% to 80% seen once. Unmatched junction bases numbered 8, after V lost 3 bases and J lost 7 bases. This CDR3 contains 15 residues. Germline CDR1 reads SGDLS; CDR2 reads YYNGEE. This sample is drawn from a study of cytomegalovirus exposure and HLA in healthy donors. The chain is built from TRBV9 and TRBJ2-2; 8 bases are shared with TRBD2. This clonotype was obtained from a female donor in good health and CMV-seronegative. The sequencing input was PBMCs. The CDR3: CASSGGRGADGELFF. In DNA, the CDR3 is TGTGCCAGCAGCGGTGGGCGGGGGGCTGACGGGGAGCTGTTTTTT. Based on the CDR3 plus reference TRBV9 and TRBJ2-2, the full variable domain is DSGVTQTPKHLITATGQRVTLRCSPRSGDLSVYWYQQSLDQGLQFLIQYYNGEERAKGNILERFSAQQFPDLHSELNLSSLELGDSALYFCASSGGRGADGELFFGEGSRLTVL.